A single sample gave rise to the 31 T cell receptor beta chains below, sequenced in a study of blood T cells in healthy people across ages (dated by TCRdb to the mid-2010s). Receptor amplification or capture employed 5' RACE. The instrument was an Illumina HiSeq 2500. The second PCR ran for about 6 to 12 cycles and used a J-beta primer mix along with a sample-barcoded 5' primer. TCRdb reworked the public reads: Q25 trimming with fastp, MiXCR clone assembly, productive beta chains retained. Merged by CDR3 protein, the rows form single entries marked with the most common genes and DNA. In all, the sample holds approximately 800,000 distinct CDR3 sequences, and around 36% of those were seen once. 10% to 15% of the sample is in the top ten clones. Specimen: blood. Receptors originate from a man between 18 and 29 years old in good health.

Comments on this clonotype: A much larger clonotype is one base distant, so this may be a read error. The chain links TRBV6-1 to TRBJ2-3, with a tentative D call TRBD2 (5 bases). From germline, CDR1 is MNHNS and CDR2 SASEGT. The CDR3 contains 13 residues. In DNA form, the CDR3 reads TGTGCCAGCAATCCGGGGATGAGAGATGCGCAGTATTTT. Translation gives CASNPGMRDAQYF.

The rearrangement joins TRBV7-9 to TRBJ2-7; 9 positions match TRBD1. This CDR3 has 15 amino acids. The germline CDR1 and CDR2 sequences are SEHNR and FQNEAQ (reference sequence). V gave up 3 bases and J gave up 3 bases; unmatched junction bases: 6. The CDR3 region has the DNA TGTGCCAGCAGCTTCGGCCCGGGACAGGGCTACGAGCAGTACTTC. It yields the protein CASSFGPGQGYEQYF.

This clonotype has a handful of counts. This chain connects TRBV5-1 to TRBJ1-4; D unclear. V lost 5 bases and J lost 8, with 13 bases in between. The CDR3 sequence is 13 residues long. CDR1 SGHRS and CDR2 YFSETQ come from the germline V gene. As DNA, the CDR3 is TGCGCCAGCAGAAAGGCCGCGGAAGAAAAACTGTTTTTT. Its translation is CASRKAAEEKLFF.

The genes are TRBV5-1 and TRBJ1-2; 8 nucleotides agree with TRBD1. Trimming removed 0 bases from V and 8 bases from J; junction bases left unmatched: 3. The length of the CDR3 is 13 residues. Germline loops: CDR1 SGHRS, CDR2 YFSETQ. CDR3 sequence reads: CASSLVQGDGYTF. The CDR3 DNA reads as TGCGCCAGCAGCTTGGTACAGGGGGACGGCTACACCTTC.

This clonotype was detected only a few times. The V gene is TRBV10-3, the J gene TRBJ2-3; D is possibly TRBD1 (5 bases). Germline values: CDR1 ENHRY, CDR2 SYGVKD. The CDR3 runs 14 residues. The germline V and J ends were trimmed by 2 bases and 4 bases, with 10 bases remaining between them. CDR3 sequence reads: CAISEGVGADTQYF. CDR3 DNA: TGTGCCATCAGTGAGGGGGTAGGGGCAGATACGCAGTATTTT.

This clonotype occurred many times. The chain employs TRBV20-1 and TRBJ1-2; 10 nucleotides match TRBD1. The germline V gene encodes CDR1 DFQATT and CDR2 SNEGSKA (reference sequence). V was clipped by 0 bases and J by 0 bases; unmatched bases: 16. This CDR3 is built from 20 residues. CDR3 loop: CSAREPHPGQGPTANYGYTF. The CDR3 DNA follows: TGCAGTGCTAGAGAGCCCCATCCGGGACAGGGGCCCACCGCTAACTATGGCTACACCTTC.

The chain links TRBV20-1 to TRBJ1-5, with D hard to call. This CDR3 region has 13 residues. The germline V gene has CDR1 DFQATT and CDR2 SNEGSKA (reference sequence). The V end was cut by 1 base, the J end by 6 bases, with 10 bases between. For the CDR3, the DNA is TGCAGTGCTAGAGGACTGGGAAGTCAGCCCCAGCATTTT. It encodes CSARGLGSQPQHF.

This chain connects TRBV12-3 or TRBV12-4 to TRBJ1-5; no reliable D call. The CDR3 is 14 residues long. The V end lost 3 bases, the J end lost 7 bases, and 13 bases lay between the germline ends. The CDR3 DNA reads as TGTGCCAGCAGTTTCGGCGGGGTGGGGCAGCCCCAGCATTTT. It specifies CASSFGGVGQPQHF.

The genes are TRBV9 and TRBJ1-4; D is unclear. Germline CDR1 is SGDLS and CDR2 is YYNGEE. The CDR3 covers 14 residues. V was cut by 3 bases and J by 5 bases, with 11 bases left in between. The CDR3 sequence: CASSAPAINEKLFF. The CDR3 DNA follows: TGTGCCAGCAGCGCACCCGCTATAAATGAAAAACTGTTTTTT.

This clonotype was detected only a few times. The rearrangement joins TRBV6-5 to TRBJ1-2; D unclear. This CDR3 spans 12 amino acids. The V gene lost 4 bases and the J gene lost 5 bases, with 8 bases spanning the gap. Germline CDR1 and CDR2: MNHEY and SVGAGI. This chain's CDR3 is CASSSDFYGYTF. In DNA, the CDR3 is TGTGCCAGCAGTTCGGACTTTTATGGCTACACCTTC.

This clonotype was counted between two and nine times. The CDR3 region is CSAEDGTSTDTQYF. The CDR3 DNA reads TGCAGTGCGGAGGACGGGACTAGCACAGATACGCAGTATTTT. The chain links TRBV20-1 to TRBJ2-3; possibly TRBD2 for D (6 bases). The V end was cut by 6 bases, the J end by 0 bases, with 13 bases between. This CDR3 region has 14 residues. From germline, CDR1 is DFQATT and CDR2 SNEGSKA (reference sequence).

The J gene is TRBJ2-7, the V gene TRBV20-1; 8 bases line up with TRBD2. The CDR3 extends over 16 amino acids. Germline V gene data show CDR1 as DFQATT and CDR2 as SNEGSKA (reference sequence). V shed 6 bases and J 7 bases; nucleotides not matched to a gene: 20. DNA for the CDR3: TGCAGTGCCGCACAGAGGGGTAGCGGGATCTGCAATGAGCAGTACTTC. Amino acid sequence: CSAAQRGSGICNEQYF.

The V and J genes are TRBV6-2 or TRBV6-3 and TRBJ1-4; no reliable D call. V lost 7 bases, J lost 7 bases, and 16 bases lay in between. This CDR3 comprises 14 residues. Germline V CDR1 and CDR2: MNHEY, SVGEGT. CDR3 loop: CASTGTETAEKLFF. The CDR3 nucleotides read TGTGCCAGCACCGGAACAGAAACTGCTGAAAAACTGTTTTTT.

This clonotype was seen more than once but under ten times. The genes are TRBV18 and TRBJ1-2; 7 nucleotides match TRBD1. CDR1 is KGHSH and CDR2 is LQKENI in the germline V gene. J was trimmed by 4 bases and V by 4 bases; bases with no gene match: 6. The CDR3 is made up of 14 amino acids. The CDR3 here is CASSLDRDVYGYTF. As DNA, the CDR3 is TGTGCCAGCTCACTCGACAGGGACGTCTATGGCTACACCTTC.

The chain is built from TRBV20-1 and TRBJ1-5, with D perhaps matching TRBD1 (5 bases). The CDR3 runs to 13 residues. Trimming stripped 5 bases from V and 2 bases from J, with 10 bases between. Germline V gene sequence: CDR1 DFQATT, CDR2 SNEGSKA (reference sequence). This chain's CDR3 is CSAGGKGNQPQHF. DNA of the CDR3: TGCAGTGCTGGGGGGAAGGGCAATCAGCCCCAGCATTTT.

This rearrangement joins TRBV4-2 to TRBJ1-4; D unclear. CDR1 is LGHNA, CDR2 YNFKEQ, per germline. The CDR3 sequence is 15 residues long. Trimming took off 4 bases at V and 4 bases at J, with 13 bases between the two ends. The CDR3: CASSPTRGRNEKLFF. DNA for the CDR3: TGTGCCAGCAGCCCAACTCGGGGTCGTAATGAAAAACTGTTTTTT.

The chain links TRBV6-2 or TRBV6-3 to TRBJ2-1; 10 bases are shared with TRBD2. The CDR3 covers 17 residues. The ends lost 10 bases at V and 3 bases at J; junction bases unmatched: 15. The germline V gene encodes CDR1 MNHEY and CDR2 SVGEGT. The CDR3 region has the DNA TGTGCCACCCATTCGGGGCCACTAGCGGGGAGCTACAATGAGCAGTTCTTC. It yields the protein CATHSGPLAGSYNEQFF.

This rearrangement joins TRBV6-6 to TRBJ1-2; 7 bases are shared with TRBD1. The CDR3 loop spans 15 amino acids. J gave up 5 bases and V 0 bases, and 6 bases lay outside the gene matches. Germline CDR1 and CDR2: MNHNY and SVGAGI (reference sequence). CDR3 in amino acids: CASSYSKQGMYGYTF. The CDR3 DNA follows: TGTGCCAGCAGTTACTCGAAACAGGGGATGTATGGCTACACCTTC.

The rearrangement links TRBV5-5 to TRBJ1-6; no firm D call. CDR1 and CDR2 from the germline V gene are SGHKS and YYEKEE (reference sequence). The CDR3 sequence is 14 residues long. V was trimmed by 7 bases and J by 7 bases, leaving 15 bases between them. The CDR3 nucleotides read TGTGCCAGCCGACTCCTCGAGAGCAATTCACCCCTCCACTTT. Translation: CASRLLESNSPLHF.

The V and J genes are TRBV27 and TRBJ1-5; D is undetermined. The CDR3 consists of 13 residues. The germline V gene encodes CDR1 MNHEY and CDR2 SMNVEV (reference sequence). V gave up 4 bases and J gave up 6 bases, with 10 bases separating them. For the CDR3, the DNA is TGTGCCAGCAGTTCAACCCTGCGTCAGCCCCAGCATTTT. Translating gives CASSSTLRQPQHF.

The genes are TRBV7-2 and TRBJ2-3, with D maybe TRBD2 (6 bases). The CDR3 totals 16 residues. V shed 5 bases and J shed 2 bases, with 17 bases lying between them. Germline V CDR1 and CDR2: SGHTA, FQGNSA. CDR3 residues: CASSQGGRLNTDTQYF. The CDR3 DNA reads TGTGCCAGCAGCCAAGGAGGGAGGTTGAACACAGATACGCAGTATTTT.

This clonotype has ten or more counts. This chain connects TRBV7-2 to TRBJ2-3; maybe TRBD2 (5 bases). The germline V and J ends were trimmed by 3 bases and 1 base, with 8 bases remaining between them. This CDR3 region has 14 residues. Germline values: CDR1 SGHTA, CDR2 FQGNSA. The CDR3, as DNA: TGTGCCAGCAGCTTTCGGCGGGGCACAGATACGCAGTATTTT. Protein: CASSFRRGTDTQYF.

This clonotype was picked up a small number of times. The rearrangement joins TRBV12-3 or TRBV12-4 to TRBJ1-1; D is perhaps TRBD1 (6 bases). Trimming cost V 6 bases and J 5 bases, with 10 bases left between them. The CDR3 extends over 12 amino acids. The CDR3 loop is CASRQGTTEAFF. The CDR3 nucleotides read TGTGCCAGCAGGCAGGGGACGACTGAAGCTTTCTTT.

The rearrangement links TRBV29-1 to TRBJ2-1, with D possibly being TRBD1 (7 bases). This CDR3 contains 14 residues. The ends were cut back, 6 bases at V and 8 bases at J, with 20 bases in the middle. CDR1 and CDR2 (germline): SQVTM, ANQGSEA. The DNA of the CDR3 is TGCAGCGTCAATCGTGGAGGGGGCGGGTATGAGCAGTTCTTC. Translated: CSVNRGGGGYEQFF.

A remark on this clonotype: Sequence at one end of the junction differs from germline and may be a read error. V is TRBV4-3 and J is TRBJ2-6, with 8 bases lining up with TRBD2. The CDR3 extends over 20 amino acids. Germline CDR1 is LGHNA and CDR2 is YSLEER. The CDR3: CASSQDLSAGGLSGANVPTF. Written as DNA, the CDR3 is TGCGCCAGCAGCCAAGATCTATCGGCGGGGGGTCTTTCTGGGGCCAACGTCCCGACTTTC.

This clonotype came up a few times. The gene calls are TRBV5-1 and TRBJ2-7, with TRBD1 matching over 10 bases. The CDR3 is 16 amino acids. Germline values: CDR1 SGHRS, CDR2 YFSETQ. V trimming: 3 bases; J trimming: 2 bases; junction bases outside the gene matches: 8. The CDR3 nucleotides are TGCGCCAGCAGCTCCCAAACCGGGACAGGGGCCTACGAGCAGTACTTC. It yields the protein CASSSQTGTGAYEQYF.

This chain connects TRBV12-3 or TRBV12-4 to TRBJ1-2; the match to TRBD1 covers 12 bases. With 5 bases clipped from V and 7 bases from J, the junction kept 5 bases outside the gene matches. The CDR3 covers 14 residues. The CDR3 spells CASSRDRGLGGYTF. CDR3 DNA sequence: TGTGCCAGCAGTAGGGACAGGGGGCTCGGTGGCTACACCTTC.

This chain joins TRBV6-5 and TRBJ1-3, with unresolved D. In germline, CDR1 is MNHEY, CDR2 SVGAGI. With 2 bases removed from V and 0 bases from J, the gap between germline ends came to 8 bases. The CDR3 is 15 amino acids. The CDR3 DNA sequence: TGTGCCAGCAGTTACCGCCATAGCTCTGGAAACACCATATATTTT. Its protein is CASSYRHSSGNTIYF.

This chain connects TRBV5-1 to TRBJ2-1; D possibly corresponds to TRBD2 (5 bases). The CDR3 runs to 14 residues. The V end was cut by 4 bases, the J end by 5 bases, with 13 bases between. Per germline, CDR1 SGHRS and CDR2 YFSETQ. As DNA, the CDR3 is TGCGCCAGCAGCGCCTCTAGAGGGCACAATGAGCAGTTCTTC. It specifies CASSASRGHNEQFF.

The DNA for the CDR3 is TGTGCCAGCAGTGCAGGCAGAAATAATTCACCCCTCCACTTT. This codes for CASSAGRNNSPLHF. V and J are TRBV2 and TRBJ1-6; no clear D gene. V gave up 4 bases and J gave up 5 bases, with 9 bases separating them. The CDR3 sequence is 14 residues long. Germline CDR1 reads SNHLY; CDR2 reads FYNNEI.

This clonotype came up many times. The rearrangement uses TRBV5-8 and TRBJ2-5; TRBD2 aligns across 10 bases. This CDR3 is 14 amino acids long. The trim removed 4 bases at V and 2 bases at J, leaving 2 bases unmatched. Germline V gene data show CDR1 as SGHTS and CDR2 as YDEGEE. The CDR3 loop reads CASSISGGQETQYF. In nucleotides, the CDR3 is TGTGCCAGCAGCATTAGCGGGGGGCAAGAGACCCAGTACTTC.